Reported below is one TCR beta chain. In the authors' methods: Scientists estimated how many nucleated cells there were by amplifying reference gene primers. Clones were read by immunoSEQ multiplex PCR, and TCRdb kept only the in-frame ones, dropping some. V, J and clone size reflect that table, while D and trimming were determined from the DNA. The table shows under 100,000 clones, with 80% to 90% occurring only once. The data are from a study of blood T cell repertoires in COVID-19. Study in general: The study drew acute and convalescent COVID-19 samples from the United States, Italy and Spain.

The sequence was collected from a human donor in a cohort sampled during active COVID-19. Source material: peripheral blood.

CDR3 nucleotides: TGTGCCAGCAGTGTGGAGGCCAATCAGCCCCAGCATTTT. This sequence encodes CASSVEANQPQHF. The chain links TRBV27 to TRBJ1-5, with D uncertain. The germline V gene has CDR1 MNHEY and CDR2 SMNVEV (reference sequence). Deletions cut 5 bases from V and 3 bases from J, with 8 bases between. The CDR3 loop spans 13 amino acids.